These 8 T cell receptor beta chains were all obtained from the same sample, sequenced in a study of cytomegalovirus exposure and HLA in healthy donors. TCRdb's copy holds only in-frame clones and misses some; the assay was immunoSEQ multiplex PCR. The profile covers 100,000 or so clones, with about 95% appearing a single time and 0.8% to 0.9% taken by the ten largest. The specimen sequenced was PBMCs. These receptors originate from a woman in her late teens or twenties in good health and CMV-seronegative.

The chain has TRBV10-3 and TRBJ2-2, with 8 bases identical to TRBD2. The CDR3 loop spans 15 amino acids. The V gene end was trimmed by 4 bases and the J gene end by 4 bases; junction bases not matched to a gene: 5. The germline CDR1 and CDR2 sequences are ENHRY and SYGVKD. CDR3 nucleotide sequence: TGTGCCATCAGTGCCAGCGGGGGAGGCACCGGGGAGCTGTTTTTT. It is translated as CAISASGGGTGELFF.

This clone appeared a single time. The CDR3 spells CASSPRLGPGYEQYF. The CDR3, as DNA: TGTGCCAGCAGCCCCCGACTAGGTCCTGGCTACGAGCAGTACTTC. V is TRBV7-8 and J is TRBJ2-7, with D perhaps TRBD2 (6 bases). Trimming left V 5 bases short and J 3 bases short, with 17 bases between. This CDR3 has 15 amino acids. CDR1 and CDR2 (germline): SGHVS, FQNEAQ. The full variable domain, with the rest looked up from reference TRBV7-8 and TRBJ2-7, is GAGVSQSPRYKVAKRGQDVALRCDPISGHVSLFWYQQALGQGPEFLTYFQNEAQLDKSGLPSDRFFAERPEGSVSTLKIQRTQQEDSAVYLCASSPRLGPGYEQYFGPGTRLTVT.

The rearrangement joins TRBV4-3 to TRBJ2-7; TRBD2 is a possible D gene (6 bases). Trimming took off 0 bases at V and 2 bases at J, with 20 bases between the two ends. In germline, CDR1 is LGHNA, CDR2 YSLEER. There are 18 residues in the CDR3. CDR3 region: CASSQDSGGFPHTYEQYF. DNA of the CDR3: TGCGCCAGCAGCCAAGATTCCGGGGGTTTCCCCCACACCTACGAGCAGTACTTC.

V usage is TRBV5-1 and J usage is TRBJ2-7; 10 nucleotides align to TRBD2. The ends lost 4 bases at V and 1 base at J; junction bases unmatched: 5. Germline CDR1 SGHRS, CDR2 YFSETQ. The CDR3 is 15 residues long. The CDR3 DNA is TGCGCCAGCAGCCTCGGACTAGCGGCGTCCTACGAGCAGTACTTC. Translating gives CASSLGLAASYEQYF.

V gene TRBV2 combines with J gene TRBJ2-7, with unresolved D. With 10 bases removed from V and 3 bases from J, the gap between germline ends came to 19 bases. Germline V gene sequence: CDR1 SNHLY, CDR2 FYNNEI. This CDR3 is built from 14 residues. The CDR3 spells CATLIDRGNYEQYF. CDR3 in DNA: TGTGCCACCTTAATAGATCGCGGAAACTACGAGCAGTACTTC.

The chain uses TRBV7-9 and TRBJ2-1; tentatively, D is TRBD2 (7 bases). The V gene's germline CDR1 is SEHNR and CDR2 FQNEAQ (reference sequence). This CDR3 has 14 residues. V was pared by 2 bases and J by 8 bases, with 13 bases between. The DNA for the CDR3 is TGTGCCAGCAGCTTAACGGGGGGCTGGGATGAGCAGTTCTTC. Protein product: CASSLTGGWDEQFF.

The rearrangement links TRBV9 to TRBJ2-6, with D maybe TRBD1 (6 bases). Germline V lookup: CDR1 SGDLS, CDR2 YYNGEE. The CDR3 loop spans 15 amino acids. Trimming left V 7 bases short and J 1 base short, with 12 bases between. CDR3 nucleotides: TGTGCCAGCTCCCAGGGGCCTTCTGGGGCCAACGTCCTGACTTTC. Amino acid sequence: CASSQGPSGANVLTF.

The chain has TRBV27 and TRBJ2-5; possibly TRBD2 for D (6 bases). CDR1 and CDR2 (germline): MNHEY, SMNVEV (reference sequence). V was pared by 5 bases and J by 5 bases, with 18 bases between. The length of the CDR3 is 15 residues. CDR3 in amino acids: CASSPSTRGQETQYF. The CDR3 nucleotides read TGTGCCAGCAGTCCGTCGACTAGGGGCCAGGAGACCCAGTACTTC.